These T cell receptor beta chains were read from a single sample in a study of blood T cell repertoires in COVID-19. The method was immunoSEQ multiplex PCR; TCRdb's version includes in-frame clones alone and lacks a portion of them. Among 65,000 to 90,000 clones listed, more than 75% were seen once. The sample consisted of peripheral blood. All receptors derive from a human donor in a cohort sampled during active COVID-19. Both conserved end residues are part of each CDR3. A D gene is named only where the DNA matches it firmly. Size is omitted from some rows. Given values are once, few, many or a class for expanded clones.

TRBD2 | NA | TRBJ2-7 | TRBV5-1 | TGCGCCAGCAGCTTAAATCCGGGACTAGCGGGGGGGCTCTACGAGCAGTACTTC | CASSLNPGLAGGLYEQYF
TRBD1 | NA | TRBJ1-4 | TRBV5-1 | TGCGCCAGCAGCTTGGGACAGGGTGATGAAAAACTGTTTTTT | CASSLGQGDEKLFF
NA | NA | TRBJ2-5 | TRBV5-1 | TGCGCCAGCAGCCGGACTAAGCCAAAACAAGAGACCCAGTACTTC | CASSRTKPKQETQYF
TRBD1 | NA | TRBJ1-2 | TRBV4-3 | TGCGCCAGCAGCCAAGACCCCGGGACAGGGGCGTTCTATGGCTACACCTTC | CASSQDPGTGAFYGYTF
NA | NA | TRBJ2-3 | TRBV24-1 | TGTGCCACCAGTGGAGGCGGCAGGGATTCCACAGATACGCAGTATTTT | CATSGGGRDSTDTQYF
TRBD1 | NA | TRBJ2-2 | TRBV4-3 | TGCGCCAGCAGCCACAACAGGGGAACCGGGGAGCTGTTTTTT | CASSHNRGTGELFF
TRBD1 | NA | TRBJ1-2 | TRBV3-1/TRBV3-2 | TGTGCCAGCAGCCACCGGACAGGATCAGCTAACTATGGCTACACCTTC | CASSHRTGSANYGYTF
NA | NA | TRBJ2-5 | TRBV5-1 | TGCGCCAGCAGCTTGCCTTTAGGTAACAGGGCTGGAGAGACCCAGTACTTC | CASSLPLGNRAGETQYF
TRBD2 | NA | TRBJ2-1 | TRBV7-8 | TGTGCCAGCAGCTTAGGGGGGGGGTACAATGAGCAGTTCTTC | CASSLGGGYNEQFF
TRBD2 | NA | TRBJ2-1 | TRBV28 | TGTGCCAGCAGCCTCCTAGGCGGGGGAAGATACAATGAGCAGTTCTTC | CASSLLGGGRYNEQFF
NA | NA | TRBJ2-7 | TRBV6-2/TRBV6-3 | TGTGCCAGCAGTTACGGTGGAGCCCGCCCCGCCGAGCAGTACTTC | CASSYGGARPAEQYF
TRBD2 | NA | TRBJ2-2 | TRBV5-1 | TGCGCCAGCAGCAAAGGGACGGGACTAAACACCGGGGAGCTGTTTTTT | CASSKGTGLNTGELFF
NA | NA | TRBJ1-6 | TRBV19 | TGTGCCAGTAGTGCTAGGTCCCCCTTCTCTCTACTGGATTCACCCCTCCACTTT | CASSARSPFSLLDSPLHF
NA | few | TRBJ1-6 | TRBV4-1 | TGCGCCAGCAGTCCGGGACACTATAATTCACCCCTCCACTTT | CASSPGHYNSPLHF
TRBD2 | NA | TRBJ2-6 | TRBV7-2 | TGTGCCAGCAGCTCCTCCCCTAGCGGGGTAGGTGGGGCCAACGTCCTGACTTTC | CASSSSPSGVGGANVLTF
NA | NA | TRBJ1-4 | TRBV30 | TGTGCCTGTACCCAGGGGCAGGGGCTCGGAAAACTGTTTTTT | CACTQGQGLGKLFF
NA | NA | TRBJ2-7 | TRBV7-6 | TGTGCCAGCAGCCCAACCCAGGGATACGAGCAGTACTTC | CASSPTQGYEQYF
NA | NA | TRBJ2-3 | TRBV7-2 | TGTGCCAGCAGCTTAAGGACGCGGGCGGAGCCCACAGATACGCAGTATTTT | CASSLRTRAEPTDTQYF
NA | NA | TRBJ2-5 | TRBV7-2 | TGTGCCAGCAGCTTAGGTGCTAGCGTAAGCCAAGAGACCCAGTACTTC | CASSLGASVSQETQYF
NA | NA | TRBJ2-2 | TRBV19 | TGTGCCAGTAGCCTAACAGAGAACACCGGGGAGCTGTTTTTT | CASSLTENTGELFF
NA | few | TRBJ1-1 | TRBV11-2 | TGTGCCAGCAGCTCAGACGGGAACACTGAAGCTTTCTTT | CASSSDGNTEAFF
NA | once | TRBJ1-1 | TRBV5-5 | TGTGCCAGCAGCTTGGCCGCCAGGTTGAACACTGAAGCTTTCTTT | CASSLAARLNTEAFF
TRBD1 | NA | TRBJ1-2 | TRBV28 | TGTGCCAGCAGACCCCAGGGGGCGGATCCCGGTGGCTACACCTTC | CASRPQGADPGGYTF
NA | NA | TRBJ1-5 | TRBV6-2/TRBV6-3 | TGTGCCAGCAGTTACGAGCCGGGGGTTCAGCCCCAGCATTTT | CASSYEPGVQPQHF
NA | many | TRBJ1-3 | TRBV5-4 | TGTGCCAGCAGTTCTGGGGGCCGCTCTGGAAACACCATATATTTT | CASSSGGRSGNTIYF
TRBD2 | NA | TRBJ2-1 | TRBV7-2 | TGTGCCAGCAGCCCCCAGCGGGGGAACAATGAGCAGTTCTTC | CASSPQRGNNEQFF
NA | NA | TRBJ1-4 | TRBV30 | TGTGCCTGGAGTGAGCGGACTGGGAAACTGTTTTTT | CAWSERTGKLFF
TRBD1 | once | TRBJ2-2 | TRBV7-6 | TGTGCCAGCAGCCTAGGGTGGCCCGGGACAGGGAACACCGGGGAGCTGTTTTTT | CASSLGWPGTGNTGELFF
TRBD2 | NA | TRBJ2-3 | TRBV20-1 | TGCAGTGCTAGTCCTTTAGCGGGGGCCCACACAGATACGCAGTATTTT | CSASPLAGAHTDTQYF
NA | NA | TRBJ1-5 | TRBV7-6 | TGTGCCAGCAGCTTAGGTAGTGCCCCAGGGGCGCCCCAGCATTTT | CASSLGSAPGAPQHF
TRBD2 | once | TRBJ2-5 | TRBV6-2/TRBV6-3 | TGTGCCAGCAGTTCCCTAGGGCGCGGGGGAGGATGGACCCAGTACTTC | CASSSLGRGGGWTQYF
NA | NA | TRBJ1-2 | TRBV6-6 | TGTGCCAGCAGTATGGCCACAGCTGGCTACACCTTC | CASSMATAGYTF
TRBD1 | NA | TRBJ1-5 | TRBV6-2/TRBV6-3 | TGTGCCAGCAGTAACCGACAGGGGGATTGGAGCAATCAGCCCCAGCATTTT | CASSNRQGDWSNQPQHF
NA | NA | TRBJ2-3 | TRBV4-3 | TGCGCCAGCAGCCTCAGTGGCCCCAATACGCAGTATTTT | CASSLSGPNTQYF
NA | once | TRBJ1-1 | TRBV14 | TGTGCCAGCAGCCAAGTATATGGGCGCACTGAAGCTTTCTTT | CASSQVYGRTEAFF
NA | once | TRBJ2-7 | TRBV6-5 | TGTGCCACCAAGGCAGGTCCCCGCTACGAGCAGTACTTC | CATKAGPRYEQYF
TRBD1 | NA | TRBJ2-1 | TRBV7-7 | TGTGCCAGCAGCTCCGGGACAGTAGACAATGAGCAGTTCTTC | CASSSGTVDNEQFF
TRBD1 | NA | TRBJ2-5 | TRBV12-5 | TGTGCTAGTGCCCGGGGACAGGGATTCCGAGAGACCCAGTACTTC | CASARGQGFRETQYF
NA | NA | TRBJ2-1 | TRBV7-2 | TGTGCCAGCAGCTTAGCGACCGGGAATGAGCAGTTCTTC | CASSLATGNEQFF
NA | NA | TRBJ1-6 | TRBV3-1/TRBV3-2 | TGTGCCAGCAGCCAGAACACAGGGAGCAGGTCACCCCTCCACTTT | CASSQNTGSRSPLHF
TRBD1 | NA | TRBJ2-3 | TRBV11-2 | TGTGCCAGCAGCTTAGTCCCAGGGGGCTTTACAGATACGCAGTATTTT | CASSLVPGGFTDTQYF
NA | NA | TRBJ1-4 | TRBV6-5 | TGTGCCAGCAGCCCGAACAGGGTCTTTAATGAAAAACTGTTTTTT | CASSPNRVFNEKLFF
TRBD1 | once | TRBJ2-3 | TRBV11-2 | TGTGCCAGCAGCCACAGGGGTGGTCTCACAGATACGCAGTATTTT | CASSHRGGLTDTQYF
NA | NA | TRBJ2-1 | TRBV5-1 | TGCGCCAGTGTAAATCCTGAGCAGTTCTTC | CASVNPEQFF
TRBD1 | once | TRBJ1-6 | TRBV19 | TGTGCCAGTAACCCGACAGGGGGGTATTCACCCCTCCACTTT | CASNPTGGYSPLHF
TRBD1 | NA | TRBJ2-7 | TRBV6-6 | TGTGCCAGCAAGCGGCGAGGGGACAGATTCTACGAGCAGTACTTC | CASKRRGDRFYEQYF
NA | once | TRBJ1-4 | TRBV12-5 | TGTGCTAGTGGTTTGAGCCCGGGGGTTTCCCGCGGTGAAAAACTGTTTTTT | CASGLSPGVSRGEKLFF
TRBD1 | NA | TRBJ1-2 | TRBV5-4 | TGTGCCAGCAGCGTCAGACAGGGCGGATATGGCTACACCTTC | CASSVRQGGYGYTF
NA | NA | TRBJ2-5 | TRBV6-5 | TGTGCCAGCAGCGACACCCTCAGGGTCCAAGAGACCCAGTACTTC | CASSDTLRVQETQYF
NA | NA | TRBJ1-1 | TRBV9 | TGTGCCAGCAGTCGGCGCCGGGACACCACTGAAGCTTTCTTT | CASSRRRDTTEAFF
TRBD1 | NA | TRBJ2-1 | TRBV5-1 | TGCGCCAGCAGCCCCCAGGGGGACTCCTACAATGAGCAGTTCTTC | CASSPQGDSYNEQFF
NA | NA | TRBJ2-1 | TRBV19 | TGTGCCAGTAGTATCAGGACTGGTGAAAAAGGTCACAATGAGCAGTTCTTC | CASSIRTGEKGHNEQFF
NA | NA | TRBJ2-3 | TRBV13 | TGTGCCAGCAGCCCAAGGAGGAGGGGTAGGGGCACAGATACGCAGTATTTT | CASSPRRRGRGTDTQYF